The next 13 T cell receptor beta chains were all read from a single sample in a study of blood T cell repertoires in COVID-19 (dated by TCRdb to about 2020). To prepare the library, the immunoSEQ multiplex PCR assay was applied. Sourced from immuneACCESS, this table was stored by TCRdb with only in-frame sequences that have V and J called. A share of the clones is absent; for the studies checked, an unresolved V gene accounts for under half, and the remainder has no known explanation. In this sample the table shows around 280,000 clones, approximately 80% of which occur a single time. Over 3.5% of the sample lies in the top ten. Sequenced input: peripheral blood. These receptors were taken from a woman aged 45 to 65 with active or convalescent COVID-19.

This chain joins TRBV5-8 and TRBJ1-5; no firm D call. Germline V CDR1 and CDR2: SGHTS, YDEGEE. This CDR3 has 12 amino acids. V was shortened by 2 bases and J by 7 bases, with 7 bases between the two germline ends. CDR3 nucleotide sequence: TGTGCCAGCAGCTTTCACGGGCAGCCCCAGCATTTT. Its translation is CASSFHGQPQHF.

The chain links TRBV6-5 to TRBJ1-1, with a tentative D call TRBD1 (6 bases). The CDR3 loop spans 14 amino acids. Trimming cost V 8 bases and J 0 bases, with 13 bases left between them. The germline V gene encodes CDR1 MNHEY and CDR2 SVGAGI. Here the CDR3 DNA reads TGTGCCAGCCGGACAGCACATTTGAACACTGAAGCTTTCTTT. This sequence encodes CASRTAHLNTEAFF.

V usage is TRBV6-1 and J usage is TRBJ2-7; a weak D match, TRBD1 (6 bases). Germline V gives CDR1 MNHNS, CDR2 SASEGT. This CDR3 has 13 amino acids. The V and J ends lost 2 bases and 6 bases respectively, with 11 bases between them. The CDR3 loop is CASSEQGQTEQYF. CDR3 DNA sequence: TGTGCCAGCAGTGAACAGGGGCAAACCGAGCAGTACTTC.

The V and J genes are TRBV2 and TRBJ2-7, with a tentative D call TRBD1 (7 bases). Germline-derived CDR1 and CDR2 are SNHLY and FYNNEI. The CDR3 totals 13 residues. V lost 0 bases and J lost 7, with 10 bases in between. The CDR3 is CASSEASGGEQYF. The CDR3 DNA follows: TGTGCCAGCAGTGAAGCGTCAGGGGGGGAGCAGTACTTC.

This chain connects TRBV4-1 to TRBJ2-2; D is perhaps TRBD2 (5 bases). V shed 0 bases and J shed 3 bases, with 14 bases lying between them. CDR1 MGHRA and CDR2 YSYEKL come from the germline V gene. The CDR3 is 17 residues long. CDR3 nucleotides: TGCGCCAGCAGCCAAGATGTCGGCGGGTCGGACACCGGGGAGCTGTTTTTT. As protein: CASSQDVGGSDTGELFF.

The chain links TRBV10-3 to TRBJ1-2, with D unclear. The CDR3 is 14 amino acids. The V end lost 10 bases, the J end lost 5 bases, and 20 bases lay between the germline ends. In germline, CDR1 is ENHRY, CDR2 SYGVKD. The CDR3 is CATKGEDPPYGYTF. CDR3 DNA: TGTGCCACAAAGGGAGAGGACCCCCCTTATGGCTACACCTTC.

This clone was seen more than once but under ten times. This chain joins TRBV7-2 and TRBJ2-7, with D possibly being TRBD2 (5 bases). The V gene lost 4 bases and the J gene lost 7 bases, with 17 bases spanning the gap. The germline CDR1 and CDR2 sequences are SGHTA and FQGNSA. The CDR3 is 14 residues long. In DNA form, the CDR3 reads TGTGCCAGCAGCTCCCTAGCTTCGCGGTGGGAGCAGTACTTC. This codes for CASSSLASRWEQYF.

The rearrangement joins TRBV18 to TRBJ1-1; 9 nucleotides agree with TRBD1. This CDR3 is 15 amino acids long. The germline V gene has CDR1 KGHSH and CDR2 LQKENI. The V segment lost 6 bases and the J segment 0 bases; nucleotides outside the gene matches: 5. CDR3 region: CASSRGQGMNTEAFF. As DNA, the CDR3 is TGTGCCAGCTCCCGGGGACAGGGCATGAACACTGAAGCTTTCTTT.

This clone appeared a few times. The chain is built from TRBV6-4 and TRBJ1-1; D is unresolved. This CDR3 is 13 amino acids long. The germline V and J ends were trimmed by 5 bases and 1 base, with 8 bases remaining between them. Per germline, CDR1 MRHNA and CDR2 SNTAGT. CDR3 DNA: TGTGCCAGCAGTCCTCAAGCGAACACTGAAGCTTTCTTT. It translates to CASSPQANTEAFF.

The rearrangement uses TRBV7-6 and TRBJ2-7, with 15 bases matching TRBD2. CDR3 length equals 17 residues. V was clipped by 2 bases and J by 3 bases; unmatched bases: 5. CDR1 and CDR2 (germline): SGHVS, FNYEAQ. In DNA, the CDR3 is TGTGCCAGCAGCTTAACGGGACTAGCGGGAGGAAACTACGAGCAGTACTTC. It specifies CASSLTGLAGGNYEQYF.

The genes are TRBV7-3 and TRBJ1-1; 9 nucleotides match TRBD1. J gave up 8 bases and V 5 bases, and 9 bases lay outside the gene matches. The CDR3 extends over 14 amino acids. The germline CDR1 and CDR2 sequences are SGHTA and FQGTGA. CDR3 protein: CASSPVPGQGEAFF. Here the CDR3 DNA reads TGTGCCAGCAGCCCGGTCCCGGGACAGGGAGAAGCTTTCTTT.

The chain employs TRBV7-9 and TRBJ1-4, with D possibly TRBD1 on 6 matching bases. CDR3 length: 15 amino acids. The V end lost 5 bases, the J end lost 6 bases, and 16 bases lay between the germline ends. Germline CDR1 SEHNR, CDR2 FQNEAQ (reference sequence). For the CDR3, the DNA is TGTGCCAGCAGCCGATTGGGGGCGGACTATGAAAAACTGTTTTTT. Protein sequence: CASSRLGADYEKLFF. The variable domain in full, with the rest retrieved from reference TRBV7-9 and TRBJ1-4, is DTGVSQNPRHKITKRGQNVTFRCDPISEHNRLYWYRQTLGQGPEFLTYFQNEAQLEKSRLLSDRFSAERPKGSFSTLEIQRTEQGDSAMYLCASSRLGADYEKLFFGSGTQLSVL.

V is TRBV30 and J is TRBJ1-6; D ambiguous. Trimming cost V 8 bases and J 4 bases, with 12 bases left between them. Germline-derived CDR1 and CDR2 are GTSNPN and SVGIG (reference sequence). The CDR3 runs to 13 residues. CDR3 loop: CAGRGDYNSPLHF. The DNA for the CDR3 is TGTGCCGGGCGGGGAGATTATAATTCACCCCTCCACTTT.